The source of this TCR beta chain is a study of control samples from healthy donors and cancer patients. This clone was observed a handful of times. The germline gives CDR1 SGHAT, CDR2 FQNNGV. CDR3 size: 13 residues. V lost 2 bases, J lost 5 bases, and 6 bases lay in between. Clones were read by immunoSEQ multiplex PCR, and TCRdb kept only the in-frame ones, dropping some. The table lists a few hundred thousand clones, around nine tenths of them singletons. The V and J genes are TRBV11-2 and TRBJ2-2; no firm D call. The sequencing sample was made of PBMCs. The clonotype was recovered from a man aged 40-49 years with head and neck cancer. The DNA of the CDR3 is TGTGCCAGCAGCTTATCCGGTACCGGGGAGCTGTTTTTT. Translation: CASSLSGTGELFF.